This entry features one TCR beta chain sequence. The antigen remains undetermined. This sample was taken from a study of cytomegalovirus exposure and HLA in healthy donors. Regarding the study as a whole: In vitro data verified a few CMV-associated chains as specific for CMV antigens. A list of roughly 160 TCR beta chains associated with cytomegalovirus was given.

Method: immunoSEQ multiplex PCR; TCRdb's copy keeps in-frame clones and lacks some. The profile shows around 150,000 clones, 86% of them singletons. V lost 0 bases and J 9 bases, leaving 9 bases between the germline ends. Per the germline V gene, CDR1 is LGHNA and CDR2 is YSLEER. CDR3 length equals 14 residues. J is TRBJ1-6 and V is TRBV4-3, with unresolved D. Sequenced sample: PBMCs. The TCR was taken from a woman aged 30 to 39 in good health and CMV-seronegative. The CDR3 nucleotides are TGCGCCAGCAGCCAAGATAGGGATTCTTCACCCCTCCACTTT. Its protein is CASSQDRDSSPLHF.